A single sample is the source of the 10 T cell receptor beta chains below, sequenced in a study of shared clonotypes between healthy human individuals. Sequencing used immunoSEQ multiplex PCR; TCRdb keeps in-frame clones, though not all of them. Among about 980,000 clones listed, over 60% were seen once. Sequenced input: memory CD4+ T cells sorted from blood. Indicated subset: CD45RA-negative fraction. Source of these receptors: a man aged 18 to 29 in good health.

A few counts support this clone. The sample holds other DNA sequences that translate to the same CDR3. V usage is TRBV18 and J usage is TRBJ1-6; 7 bases match TRBD1. This CDR3 spans 13 amino acids. V lost 3 bases, J lost 8 bases, and 1 base stayed unmatched. Germline V gives CDR1 KGHSH, CDR2 LQKENI. This CDR3 reads CASSPQGDSPLHF. The CDR3 DNA follows: TGTGCCAGCTCACCGCAGGGGGATTCACCCCTCCACTTT.

This clone appeared a few times. The rearrangement links TRBV5-1 to TRBJ1-2; 9 bases agree with TRBD1. The CDR3 runs 15 residues. Trimming took 3 bases from V and 3 from J; bases not matched to a gene: 6. CDR1 SGHRS and CDR2 YFSETQ come from the germline V gene. CDR3 amino acids: CASSWQTGGDYGYTF. CDR3 nucleotides: TGCGCCAGCAGCTGGCAGACAGGGGGTGACTATGGCTACACCTTC.

This sequence joins TRBV30 and TRBJ1-6; the D gene is possibly TRBD1 (6 bases). V dropped 2 bases and J dropped 7 bases, with 15 bases sitting between them. Germline CDR1 reads GTSNPN; CDR2 reads SVGIG (reference sequence). The CDR3 sequence is 15 residues long. DNA for the CDR3: TGTGCCTGGAGTACGGACAGCAGACAAAATTCACCCCTCCACTTT. As protein: CAWSTDSRQNSPLHF.

The gene calls are TRBV6-5 and TRBJ2-7; 8 nucleotides agree with TRBD1. With V trimmed by 0 bases and J by 4 bases, 8 bases remained unmatched. Germline assignment: CDR1 MNHEY and CDR2 SVGAGI. This CDR3 region has 16 residues. The CDR3 region has the DNA TGTGCCAGCAGTTACTCGGGGGCAGGGGGCCAGTACGAGCAGTACTTC. Translation gives CASSYSGAGGQYEQYF.

This chain joins TRBV11-2 and TRBJ2-7; 7 nucleotides align to TRBD1. CDR3 size: 15 residues. The J segment lost 6 bases and the V segment lost 0 bases, leaving 8 bases of the junction unmatched. CDR1 is SGHAT and CDR2 is FQNNGV in the germline V gene. The CDR3, as DNA: TGTGCCAGCAGCTTAGAAGTTGTAACAGGGGTCGAGCAGTACTTC. Protein product: CASSLEVVTGVEQYF.

This clone was observed a single time. The J gene is TRBJ2-3, the V gene TRBV4-1; D gene ambiguous. Germline CDR1 is MGHRA and CDR2 is YSYEKL. The CDR3 has 15 amino acids. Trimming shortened V by 5 bases and J by 6 bases, and 18 bases separated the two germline ends. The CDR3, as DNA: TGCGCCAGCAGCTCAACGCCTCGGTCCGGTGATACGCAGTATTTT. Translation gives CASSSTPRSGDTQYF.

The chain is built from TRBV15 and TRBJ1-1; no clear D. This CDR3 comprises 14 residues. CDR1 is LNHNV and CDR2 is YYDKDF in the germline V gene (reference sequence). Trimming shortened V by 0 bases and J by 0 bases, and 5 bases separated the two germline ends. The CDR3 DNA is TGTGCCACCAGCAGAGAATCAGTGAACACTGAAGCTTTCTTT. This codes for CATSRESVNTEAFF.

The chain recombines TRBV5-4 with TRBJ1-2; the D gene is possibly TRBD1 (5 bases). V lost 4 bases and J lost 4, with 23 bases in between. This CDR3 contains 17 residues. The germline gives CDR1 SGHNT, CDR2 YYREEE (reference sequence). CDR3 in DNA: TGTGCCAGCAGCCGCCGGGGCGGGGATCTCCCCGGCTATGGCTACACCTTC. Protein product: CASSRRGGDLPGYGYTF.

This chain uses TRBV25-1 with TRBJ1-1; 10 nucleotides line up with TRBD1. The CDR3 runs 15 residues. V was clipped by 4 bases and J by 4 bases; unmatched bases: 6. Germline V lookup: CDR1 MGHDK, CDR2 SYGVNS. The CDR3 nucleotides read TGTGCCAGCAGTGTCCAGAGGACAGGGGGCACTGAAGCTTTCTTT. This sequence encodes CASSVQRTGGTEAFF.

The CDR3 coding sequence is TGTGCCAGTGCTACGGACAGGGGACAGGCCGGGGAGCTGTTTTTT. Protein: CASATDRGQAGELFF. The V and J genes are TRBV6-1 and TRBJ2-2; TRBD1 matches 9 bases. The CDR3 consists of 15 residues. The junction had 11 bases not matched to a gene; V was cut back by 9 bases and J by 6 bases. Per the germline V gene, CDR1 is MNHNS and CDR2 is SASEGT.